This record concerns one T cell receptor beta chain sequence. The CDR3 is 13 amino acids. Deletions cut 4 bases from V and 7 bases from J, with 14 bases between. The germline CDR1 and CDR2 sequences are SGHVS and FQNEAQ. This sample is part of a study of blood T cell repertoires in COVID-19. The method was immunoSEQ multiplex PCR; TCRdb's version includes in-frame clones alone and lacks a portion of them. The sample yields approximately 100,000 clones, roughly nine tenths seen once. Sequencing was done on a sample of peripheral blood. This clonotype was sampled from a man in his forties or fifties with acute or convalescent COVID-19. The chain recombines TRBV7-8 with TRBJ2-7, with a weak D call TRBD2 (6 bases). Written as DNA, the CDR3 is TGTGCCAGCAGCTGGGACTTTACTCGAGAGCAGTACTTC. This codes for CASSWDFTREQYF.